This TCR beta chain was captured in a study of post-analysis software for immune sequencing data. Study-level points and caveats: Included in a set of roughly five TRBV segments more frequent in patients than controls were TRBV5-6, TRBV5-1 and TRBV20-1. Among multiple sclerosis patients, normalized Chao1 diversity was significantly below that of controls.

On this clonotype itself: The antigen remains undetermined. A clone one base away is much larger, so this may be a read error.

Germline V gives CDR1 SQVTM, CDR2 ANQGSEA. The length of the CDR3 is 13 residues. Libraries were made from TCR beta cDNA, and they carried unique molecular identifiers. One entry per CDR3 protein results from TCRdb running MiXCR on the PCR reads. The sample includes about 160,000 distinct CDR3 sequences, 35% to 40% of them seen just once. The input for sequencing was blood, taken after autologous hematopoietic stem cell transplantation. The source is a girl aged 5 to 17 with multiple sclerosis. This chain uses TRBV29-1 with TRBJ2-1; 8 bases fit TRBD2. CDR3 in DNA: TGCGGCGTTCAGCGGGAGAGCCGCAATGAGCAGTTCTTC. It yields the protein CGVQRESRNEQFF.